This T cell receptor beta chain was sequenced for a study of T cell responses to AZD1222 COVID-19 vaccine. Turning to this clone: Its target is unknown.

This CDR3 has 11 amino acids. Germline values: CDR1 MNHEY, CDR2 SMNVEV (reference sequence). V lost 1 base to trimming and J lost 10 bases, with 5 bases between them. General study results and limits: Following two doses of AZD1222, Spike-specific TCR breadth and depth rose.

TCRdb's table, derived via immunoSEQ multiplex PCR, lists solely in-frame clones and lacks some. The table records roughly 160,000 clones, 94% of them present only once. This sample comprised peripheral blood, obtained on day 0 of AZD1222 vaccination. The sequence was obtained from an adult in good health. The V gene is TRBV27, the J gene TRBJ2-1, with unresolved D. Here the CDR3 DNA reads TGTGCCAGCAGTTTATATTCCGAGCAGTTCTTC. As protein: CASSLYSEQFF.